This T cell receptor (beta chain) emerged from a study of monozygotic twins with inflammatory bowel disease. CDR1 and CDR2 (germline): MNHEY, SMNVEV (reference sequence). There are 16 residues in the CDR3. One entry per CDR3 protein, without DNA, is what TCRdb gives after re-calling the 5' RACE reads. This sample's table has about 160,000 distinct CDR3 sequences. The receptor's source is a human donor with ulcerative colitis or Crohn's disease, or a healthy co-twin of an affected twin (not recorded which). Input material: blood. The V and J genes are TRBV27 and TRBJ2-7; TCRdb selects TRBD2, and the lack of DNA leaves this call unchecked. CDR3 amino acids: CASSSPGLAGLYEQYF.